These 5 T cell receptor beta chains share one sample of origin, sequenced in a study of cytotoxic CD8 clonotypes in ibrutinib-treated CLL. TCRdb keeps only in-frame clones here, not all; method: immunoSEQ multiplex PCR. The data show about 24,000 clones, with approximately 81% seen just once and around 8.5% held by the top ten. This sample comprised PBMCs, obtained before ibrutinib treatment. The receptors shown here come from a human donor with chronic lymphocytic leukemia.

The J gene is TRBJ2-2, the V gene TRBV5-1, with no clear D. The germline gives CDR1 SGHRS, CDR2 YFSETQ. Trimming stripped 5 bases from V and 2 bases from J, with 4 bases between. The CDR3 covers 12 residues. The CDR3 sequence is CASRENTGELFF. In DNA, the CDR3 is TGCGCCAGCAGAGAAAACACCGGGGAGCTGTTTTTT.

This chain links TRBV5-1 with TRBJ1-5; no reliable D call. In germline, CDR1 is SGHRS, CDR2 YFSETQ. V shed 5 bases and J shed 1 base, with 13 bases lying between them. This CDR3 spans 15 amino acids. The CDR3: CASREGGISNQPQHF. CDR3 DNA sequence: TGCGCCAGCAGAGAGGGTGGGATAAGCAATCAGCCCCAGCATTTT.

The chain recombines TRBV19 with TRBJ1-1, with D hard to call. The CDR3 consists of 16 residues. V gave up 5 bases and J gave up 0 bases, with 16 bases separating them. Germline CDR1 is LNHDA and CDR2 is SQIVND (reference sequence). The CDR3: CASSVHLDGVNTEAFF. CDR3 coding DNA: TGTGCCAGTAGTGTTCATCTGGACGGGGTGAACACTGAAGCTTTCTTT. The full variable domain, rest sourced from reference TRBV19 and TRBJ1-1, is DGGITQSPKYLFRKEGQNVTLSCEQNLNHDAMYWYRQDPGQGLRLIYYSQIVNDFQKGDIAEGYSVSREKKESFPLTVTSAQKNPTAFYLCASSVHLDGVNTEAFFGQGTRLTVV.

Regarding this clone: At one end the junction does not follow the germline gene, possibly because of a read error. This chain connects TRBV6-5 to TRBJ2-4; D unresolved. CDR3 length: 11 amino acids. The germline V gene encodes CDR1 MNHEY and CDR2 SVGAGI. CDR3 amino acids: CVSRLHNIQYF. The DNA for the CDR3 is TGTGTCAGCAGGCTACATAACATTCAGTACTTC.

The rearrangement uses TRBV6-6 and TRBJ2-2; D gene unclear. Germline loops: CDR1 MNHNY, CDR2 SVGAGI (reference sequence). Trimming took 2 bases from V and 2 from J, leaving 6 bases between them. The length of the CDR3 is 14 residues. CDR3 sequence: CASSYGDNTGELFF. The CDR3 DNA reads TGTGCCAGCAGTTACGGCGATAACACCGGGGAGCTGTTTTTT.